A single sample is the source of the 20 T cell receptor beta chains below, sequenced in a study of T-cell reconstitution after alpha-beta-depleted transplantation in children. The TCRbeta library incorporated unique molecular identifiers. TCRdb re-analysed the PCR reads in MiXCR, keeping a single row per CDR3 protein. The sample contains approximately 630,000 distinct CDR3 sequences, roughly 14% of which appear only once. Sequencing was performed on PBMCs, taken before TCRalphabeta/CD19-depleted stem cell transplant. The receptors derive from a girl aged 2 to 9 with congenital amegakaryocytic thrombocytopenia, due to receive a stem cell transplant.

This rearrangement joins TRBV12-3 or TRBV12-4 to TRBJ2-3, with D perhaps TRBD2 (6 bases). The V end was cut by 6 bases, the J end by 1 base, with 14 bases between. The CDR3 covers 15 residues. The CDR3 sequence: CASSHRLEGTDTQYF. The CDR3 DNA is TGTGCCAGCAGCCACCGACTAGAGGGCACAGATACGCAGTATTTT.

This clonotype was seen many times. The chain links TRBV29-1 to TRBJ2-3, with 10 positions matching TRBD1. The J segment lost 3 bases and the V segment lost 5 bases, leaving 5 bases of the junction unmatched. The CDR3 totals 14 residues. The germline V gene encodes CDR1 SQVTM and CDR2 ANQGSEA. CDR3 nucleotide sequence: TGCAGCGTTAGACCGGGACAGGGGACAGATACGCAGTATTTT. It translates to CSVRPGQGTDTQYF.

Ten or more counts support this clonotype. The V gene is TRBV7-6, the J gene TRBJ2-7; 9 nucleotides line up with TRBD2. The CDR3 is 17 amino acids. Unmatched junction bases numbered 16, after V lost 5 bases and J lost 5 bases. Germline assignment: CDR1 SGHVS and CDR2 FNYEAQ. The CDR3 sequence: CASSPILAGRLTNEQYF. In DNA, the CDR3 is TGTGCCAGCAGCCCGATTCTAGCGGGAAGGCTTACGAACGAGCAGTACTTC.

As concerns this clonotype: A much larger clone lies a single base off, so this may be a read error. The V and J genes are TRBV24-1 and TRBJ2-3; D uncertain. The germline V gene encodes CDR1 KGHDR and CDR2 SFDVKD. The ends were cut back, 0 bases at V and 7 bases at J, with 13 bases in the middle. The CDR3 has 15 amino acids. The CDR3 protein is CATSDLQDQGYTQYF. DNA of the CDR3: TGTGCCACCAGTGATTTGCAGGACCAAGGATATACGCAGTATTTT.

The chain uses TRBV3-1 and TRBJ2-2, with D perhaps given as TRBD1 or TRBD2 (5 bases each). V was cut by 2 bases and J by 7 bases, with 11 bases left in between. The germline V gene has CDR1 LGHDT and CDR2 YNNKEL (reference sequence). The CDR3 sequence is 14 residues long. This CDR3 reads CASSQRGTDGELFF. The DNA of the CDR3 is TGTGCCAGCAGCCAAAGAGGGACGGACGGGGAGCTGTTTTTT.

This clonotype was seen many times. The chain has TRBV20-1 and TRBJ2-7; D gene ambiguous. In germline, CDR1 is DFQATT, CDR2 SNEGSKA (reference sequence). This CDR3 has 13 amino acids. V lost 3 bases to trimming and J lost 5 bases, with 14 bases between them. CDR3 sequence (DNA): TGCAGTGCTAGTCGAACTAACGGCAACGAGCAGTACTTC. Amino acids: CSASRTNGNEQYF.

The chain combines TRBV18 with TRBJ1-6; D gene unclear. The CDR3 is 16 residues long. V gave up 3 bases and J gave up 8 bases, with 17 bases separating them. CDR1 and CDR2 (germline): KGHSH, LQKENI. The CDR3 bases are TGTGCCAGCTCACCCCGAGCCCGTGATGGGGATTCACCCCTCCACTTT. It codes for CASSPRARDGDSPLHF.

This clonotype has at least ten counts. The chain recombines TRBV20-1 with TRBJ2-5; no reliable D call. Germline V CDR1 and CDR2: DFQATT, SNEGSKA (reference sequence). Trimming left V 0 bases short and J 3 bases short, with 5 bases between. The CDR3 totals 12 residues. The CDR3 is CSARERKETQYF. CDR3 nucleotide sequence: TGCAGTGCTAGAGAGAGGAAAGAGACCCAGTACTTC.

This clonotype was counted only a few times. The chain employs TRBV3-1 and TRBJ1-2; D gene unclear. There are 15 residues in the CDR3. The V end lost 0 bases, the J end lost 4 bases, and 12 bases lay between the germline ends. CDR1 and CDR2 from the germline V gene are LGHDT and YNNKEL (reference sequence). As DNA, the CDR3 is TGTGCCAGCAGCCAAGATAGTCAGGACCCCTATGGCTACACCTTC. Translating gives CASSQDSQDPYGYTF.

This clonotype has just a few counts. The V gene is TRBV5-5, the J gene TRBJ2-2; a possible D gene is TRBD2 (5 bases). Germline V gives CDR1 SGHKS, CDR2 YYEKEE (reference sequence). The CDR3 contains 16 residues. Trimming took off 2 bases at V and 6 bases at J, with 17 bases between the two ends. The DNA of the CDR3 is TGTGCCAGCAGCTTTCCGGCCGGGATTGGTCCCGGGGAGCTGTTTTTT. Its translation is CASSFPAGIGPGELFF. The whole variable domain, filled in from reference TRBV5-5 and TRBJ2-2, reads DAGVTQSPTHLIKTRGQQVTLRCSPISGHKSVSWYQQVLGQGPQFIFQYYEKEERGRGNFPDRFSARQFPNYSSELNVNALLLGDSALYLCASSFPAGIGPGELFFGEGSRLTVL.

The rearrangement links TRBV5-1 to TRBJ1-1; 7 bases align to TRBD1. The germline gives CDR1 SGHRS, CDR2 YFSETQ. This CDR3 comprises 16 residues. J gave up 1 base and V 4 bases, and 10 bases lay outside the gene matches. The CDR3 nucleotides are TGCGCCAGCAGCGCAGACCCCGGACAGGCGAACACTGAAGCTTTCTTT. As protein: CASSADPGQANTEAFF.

In its sample, this clonotype was seen a few times. This chain connects TRBV5-1 to TRBJ1-3, with 9 bases matching TRBD1. The CDR3 has 16 residues. The V gene's germline CDR1 is SGHRS and CDR2 YFSETQ. With V trimmed by 6 bases and J by 0 bases, 7 bases remained unmatched. The CDR3 protein is CASKLGQGASGNTIYF. The CDR3 region has the DNA TGCGCCAGCAAACTGGGACAGGGCGCCTCTGGAAACACCATATATTTT.

The rearrangement uses TRBV6-2 or TRBV6-3 and TRBJ2-1; 7 positions match TRBD2. The CDR3 has 17 amino acids. The ends lost 2 bases at V and 6 bases at J; junction bases unmatched: 13. Germline V gene sequence: CDR1 MNHEY, CDR2 SVGEGT. CDR3 sequence reads: CASSYTARAGLINEQFF. The CDR3 DNA follows: TGTGCCAGCAGTTACACTGCCCGAGCGGGGTTGATCAATGAGCAGTTCTTC.

The chain combines TRBV7-8 with TRBJ2-7; 7 bases fit TRBD1. In germline, CDR1 is SGHVS, CDR2 FQNEAQ. The CDR3 is made up of 15 amino acids. J gave up 2 bases and V 6 bases, and 10 bases lay outside the gene matches. Written as DNA, the CDR3 is TGTGCCAGCAGTACTACCGGGACAGATACCTACGAGCAGTACTTC. Its translation: CASSTTGTDTYEQYF.

This clonotype came up many times. The gene calls are TRBV20-1 and TRBJ2-3; 10 positions match TRBD2. J gave up 2 bases and V 4 bases, and 6 bases lay outside the gene matches. The CDR3 spans 15 residues. Germline V lookup: CDR1 DFQATT, CDR2 SNEGSKA (reference sequence). CDR3 in amino acids: CSAIRTSGFTDTQYF. CDR3 coding DNA: TGCAGTGCTATTAGGACTAGCGGATTCACAGATACGCAGTATTTT.

There are a few counts of this clonotype. The gene calls are TRBV20-1 and TRBJ2-3; TRBD2 matches at 9 bases. The CDR3 has 14 residues. With V trimmed by 7 bases and J by 9 bases, 14 bases remained unmatched. Germline lookup yields CDR1 DFQATT and CDR2 SNEGSKA (reference sequence). The CDR3 DNA reads as TGCAGTGGAGGGGGAGCGGGAGGATTCGGGACGCAGTATTTT. This gives the protein CSGGGAGGFGTQYF.

This clonotype was counted many times. The CDR3 sequence is CASNQGNTIYF. CDR3 nucleotides: TGTGCCAGCAATCAGGGAAACACCATATATTTT. The chain is built from TRBV12-3 or TRBV12-4 and TRBJ1-3; D is uncertain. Trimming cost V 7 bases and J 4 bases, with 5 bases left between them. The CDR3 totals 11 residues.

J is TRBJ2-1 and V is TRBV30; D is undetermined. The CDR3 extends over 13 amino acids. Trimming removed 7 bases from V and 0 bases from J, with 10 bases in between. Germline V gene data show CDR1 as GTSNPN and CDR2 as SVGIG (reference sequence). CDR3 bases: TGTGCCTTTTCCCCCTTCTCCTACAATGAGCAGTTCTTC. Translated: CAFSPFSYNEQFF.

Many counts were recorded for this clonotype. This sequence joins TRBV20-1 and TRBJ2-1; D is ambiguous. CDR3 length equals 15 residues. Between the trimmed V and J ends, which lost 6 bases and 0 bases, there was a span of 15 bases. Per the germline V gene, CDR1 is DFQATT and CDR2 is SNEGSKA (reference sequence). CDR3 amino acids: CSATLRASSYNEQFF. In DNA, the CDR3 is TGCAGTGCAACCCTCCGGGCCTCCTCCTACAATGAGCAGTTCTTC.

This clonotype was observed a handful of times. V gene TRBV30 combines with J gene TRBJ1-3; no clear D. This CDR3 has 13 residues. CDR1 is GTSNPN and CDR2 is SVGIG in the germline V gene (reference sequence). V dropped 0 bases and J dropped 3 bases, with 6 bases sitting between them. Here the CDR3 reads CAWSVLNGNTIYF. In DNA form, the CDR3 reads TGTGCCTGGAGTGTACTTAATGGAAACACCATATATTTT.